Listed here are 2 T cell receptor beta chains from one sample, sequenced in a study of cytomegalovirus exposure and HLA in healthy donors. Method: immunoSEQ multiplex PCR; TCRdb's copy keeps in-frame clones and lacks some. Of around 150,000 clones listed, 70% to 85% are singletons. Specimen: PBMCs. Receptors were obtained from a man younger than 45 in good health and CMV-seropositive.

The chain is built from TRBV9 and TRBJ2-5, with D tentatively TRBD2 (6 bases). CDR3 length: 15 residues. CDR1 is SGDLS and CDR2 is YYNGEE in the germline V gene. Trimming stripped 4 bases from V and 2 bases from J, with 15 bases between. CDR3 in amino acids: CASSSELSGQETQYF. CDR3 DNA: TGTGCCAGCAGCTCGGAACTTAGCGGTCAAGAGACCCAGTACTTC.

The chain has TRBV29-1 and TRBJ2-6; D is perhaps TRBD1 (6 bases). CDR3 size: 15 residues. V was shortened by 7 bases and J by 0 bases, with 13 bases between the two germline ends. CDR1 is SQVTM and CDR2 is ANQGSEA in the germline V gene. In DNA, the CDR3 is TGCAGCGCCGCCAAAGGGGGCTCTGGGGCCAACGTCCTGACTTTC. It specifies CSAAKGGSGANVLTF.